This entry concerns a single TCR beta chain. The entry originates in a study of T cell changes during pregnancy in multiple sclerosis. This CDR3 comprises 15 residues. Trimming pared 1 base from V and 7 bases from J, leaving 16 bases between. The germline gives CDR1 SGHTA, CDR2 FQGNSA. The repertoire was sequenced with immunoSEQ multiplex PCR; TCRdb's copy has only in-frame clones and lacks some. The sample shows some 60,000 clones, more than 85% of them seen only once. V and J are TRBV7-2 and TRBJ1-1; TRBD1 might be the D (5 bases). The TCR was taken from a female donor with multiple sclerosis, enrolled in a pregnancy study. The sample consisted of CD4+ T cells from peripheral blood mononuclear cells, taken in the third trimester of pregnancy. The chain's CDR3 is CASSLVGSRGGEAFF. The CDR3 region has the DNA TGTGCCAGCAGCTTAGTTGGTTCGAGGGGAGGTGAAGCTTTCTTT.